This TCR beta chain appears in the sequencing data of a study of blood T cell repertoires in COVID-19. This clone was seen ten or more times. The repertoire was sequenced with immunoSEQ multiplex PCR; TCRdb's copy has only in-frame clones and lacks some. The sample records some 220,000 clones, approximately 83% being singletons. V shed 0 bases and J shed 8 bases, with 10 bases lying between them. Germline V gene lookup returns CDR1 GTSNPN and CDR2 SVGIG (reference sequence). The length of the CDR3 is 12 residues. What was sequenced was peripheral blood. This sequence originates from a human donor in a cohort sampled during active COVID-19. V is TRBV30 and J is TRBJ1-2; D call uncertain. The CDR3 loop reads CAWSVRSHGYTF. Here the CDR3 DNA reads TGTGCCTGGAGTGTCCGGAGCCACGGCTACACCTTC.